The T cell receptor (beta chain) described here comes from a study of Ad26.COV2.S vaccination and SARS-CoV-2 variants. At the level of the study: Ad26.COV2.S given intramuscularly, once or twice 56 days apart. Overall study results and limits: Substantial post-vaccination breadth of spike-specific CD8+ and CD4+ T cell responses was reported. Breadth measured for non-spike TCRs was similar across vaccine and placebo recipients.

As to this clone: Its antigen is undetermined.

Sequencing used immunoSEQ multiplex PCR; TCRdb keeps in-frame clones, though not all of them. The repertoire consists of about 260,000 clones, with around 85% occurring once and the leading ten covering under 3%. Treatment in this sample: some 19 received Ad26.COV2.S at low or high dose, single or two shots; about 5 received placebo; per-sample allocation not given. Following the first vaccine or placebo injection, samples were taken on day 63. Wuhan-strain spike was delivered by a replication-incompetent Ad26 vector. This CDR3 spans 13 amino acids. Trimming took 3 bases from V and 4 from J, leaving 9 bases between them. Germline lookup yields CDR1 LNHDA and CDR2 SQIVND (reference sequence).

Source: peripheral blood, taken in a trial of Ad26.COV2.S vaccine versus placebo. The sequence was obtained from a person between 18 and 60 years old who received the Ad26.COV2.S COVID-19 vaccine or a placebo. V and J are TRBV19 and TRBJ2-5; D unclear. CDR3 protein: CASSIRTGETQYF. The CDR3 nucleotides are TGTGCCAGTAGTATTAGGACGGGAGAGACCCAGTACTTC.